This paragraph covers one T cell receptor (beta chain) sequence. Naive CD8 cells, CD45RO-negative and positively selected for CCR7, excluded terminally differentiated effector memory CD45RA+ cells. These data originate in a study of shared clonotypes between healthy human individuals. The CDR3 loop spans 16 amino acids. Germline CDR1 and CDR2: PRHDT and FYEKMQ (reference sequence). V dropped 5 bases and J dropped 9; count of bases not matched to a gene: 10. Sequenced by immunoSEQ multiplex PCR; TCRdb stores in-frame clones only, minus some. The sample shows about 2.1 million clones, 85% to 95% of them seen only once.

Sequencing was carried out using naive CD8+ T cells from PBMCs. The origin of this receptor is a man younger than 35 in good health. Some clones in this sample may be carry-over from other donors' samples. V and J are TRBV13 and TRBJ2-1, with 13 bases lining up with TRBD2. The CDR3 DNA reads TGTGCCAGCAGCGGTGGGACTAGCGGGATAGTAGGTGAGCAGTTCTTC. It specifies CASSGGTSGIVGEQFF. The whole variable domain, remainder taken from reference TRBV13 and TRBJ2-1, is AAGVIQSPRHLIKEKRETATLKCYPIPRHDTVYWYQQGPGQDPQFLISFYEKMQSDKGSIPDRFSAQQFSDYHSELNMSSLELGDSALYFCASSGGTSGIVGEQFFGPGTRLTVL.